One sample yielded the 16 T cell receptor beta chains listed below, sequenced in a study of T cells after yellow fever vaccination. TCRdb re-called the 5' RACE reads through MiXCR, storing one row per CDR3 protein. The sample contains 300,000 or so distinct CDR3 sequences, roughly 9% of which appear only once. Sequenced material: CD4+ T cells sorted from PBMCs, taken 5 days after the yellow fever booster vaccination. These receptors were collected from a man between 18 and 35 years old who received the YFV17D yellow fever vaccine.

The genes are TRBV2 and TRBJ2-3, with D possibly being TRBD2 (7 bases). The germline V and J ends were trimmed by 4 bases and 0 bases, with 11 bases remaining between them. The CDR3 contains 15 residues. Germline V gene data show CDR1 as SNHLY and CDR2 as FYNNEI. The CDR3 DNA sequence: TGTGCCAGCAGTGTTGGGGGGGGCAGCACAGATACGCAGTATTTT. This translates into CASSVGGGSTDTQYF.

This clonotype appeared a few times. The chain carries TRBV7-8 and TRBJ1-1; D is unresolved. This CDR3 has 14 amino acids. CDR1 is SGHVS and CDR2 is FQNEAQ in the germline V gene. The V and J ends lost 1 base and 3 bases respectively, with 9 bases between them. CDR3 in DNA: TGTGCCAGCAGCTTAGGCAGGAGGTACACTGAAGCTTTCTTT. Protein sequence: CASSLGRRYTEAFF.

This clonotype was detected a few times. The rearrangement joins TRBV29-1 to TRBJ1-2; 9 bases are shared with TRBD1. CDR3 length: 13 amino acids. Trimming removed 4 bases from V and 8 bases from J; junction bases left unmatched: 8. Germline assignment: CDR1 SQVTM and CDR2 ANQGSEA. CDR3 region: CSVGDRVALGYTF. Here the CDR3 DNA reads TGCAGCGTTGGGGACAGGGTGGCTTTGGGCTACACCTTC.

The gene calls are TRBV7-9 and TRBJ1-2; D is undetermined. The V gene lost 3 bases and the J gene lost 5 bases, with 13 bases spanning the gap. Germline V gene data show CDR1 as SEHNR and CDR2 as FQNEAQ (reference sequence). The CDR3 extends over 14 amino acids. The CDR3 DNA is TGTGCCAGCAGCTTTACCGGACGGTATTATGGCTACACCTTC. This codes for CASSFTGRYYGYTF.

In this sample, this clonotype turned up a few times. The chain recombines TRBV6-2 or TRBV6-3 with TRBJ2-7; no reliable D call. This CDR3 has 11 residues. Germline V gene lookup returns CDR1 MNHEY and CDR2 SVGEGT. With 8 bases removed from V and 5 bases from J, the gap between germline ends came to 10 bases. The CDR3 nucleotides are TGTGCCAGCGGCCAGGTCGACGAGCAGTACTTC. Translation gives CASGQVDEQYF.

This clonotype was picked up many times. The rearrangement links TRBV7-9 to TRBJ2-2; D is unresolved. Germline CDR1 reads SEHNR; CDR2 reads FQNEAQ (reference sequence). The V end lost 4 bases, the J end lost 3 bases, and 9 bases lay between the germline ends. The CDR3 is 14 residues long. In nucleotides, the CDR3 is TGTGCCAGCAGCTCTGGATGGGACACCGGGGAGCTGTTTTTT. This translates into CASSSGWDTGELFF. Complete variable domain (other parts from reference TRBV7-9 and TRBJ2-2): DTGVSQNPRHKITKRGQNVTFRCDPISEHNRLYWYRQTLGQGPEFLTYFQNEAQLEKSRLLSDRFSAERPKGSFSTLEIQRTEQGDSAMYLCASSSGWDTGELFFGEGSRLTVL.

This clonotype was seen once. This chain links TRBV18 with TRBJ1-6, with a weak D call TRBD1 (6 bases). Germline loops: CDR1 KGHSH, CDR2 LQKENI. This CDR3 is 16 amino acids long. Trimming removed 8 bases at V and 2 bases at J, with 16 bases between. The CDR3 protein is CASTPRRQAYNSPLHF. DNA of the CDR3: TGTGCCAGCACCCCTAGGAGACAGGCCTATAATTCACCCCTCCACTTT.

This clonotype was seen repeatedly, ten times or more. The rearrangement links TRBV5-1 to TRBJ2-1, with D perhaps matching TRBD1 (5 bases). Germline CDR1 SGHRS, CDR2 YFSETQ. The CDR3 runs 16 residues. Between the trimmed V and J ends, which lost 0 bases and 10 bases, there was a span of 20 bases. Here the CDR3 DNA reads TGCGCCAGCAGCTTGGGCGTTTACGTAGGGGCCGGAGAGCAGTTCTTC. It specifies CASSLGVYVGAGEQFF.

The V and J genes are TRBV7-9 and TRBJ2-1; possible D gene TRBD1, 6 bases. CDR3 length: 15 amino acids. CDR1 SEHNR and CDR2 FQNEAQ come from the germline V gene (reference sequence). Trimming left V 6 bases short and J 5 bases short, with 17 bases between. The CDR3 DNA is TGTGCCAGCAGGCCTCGAAGGGGGATGAACAATGAGCAGTTCTTC. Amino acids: CASRPRRGMNNEQFF.

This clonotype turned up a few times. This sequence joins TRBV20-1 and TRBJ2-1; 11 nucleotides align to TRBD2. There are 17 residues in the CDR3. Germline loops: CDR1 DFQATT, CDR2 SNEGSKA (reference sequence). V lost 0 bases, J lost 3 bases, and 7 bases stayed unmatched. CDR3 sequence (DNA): TGCAGTGCTAGAGAGAGGGGCGGGACTAGCGGCTACAATGAGCAGTTCTTC. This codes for CSARERGGTSGYNEQFF.

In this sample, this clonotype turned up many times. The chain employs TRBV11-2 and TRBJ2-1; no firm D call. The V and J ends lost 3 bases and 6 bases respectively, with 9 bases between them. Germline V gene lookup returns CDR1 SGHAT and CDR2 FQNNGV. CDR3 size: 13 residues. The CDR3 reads CASSFKRSNEQFF. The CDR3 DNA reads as TGTGCCAGCAGCTTCAAGCGCTCCAATGAGCAGTTCTTC.

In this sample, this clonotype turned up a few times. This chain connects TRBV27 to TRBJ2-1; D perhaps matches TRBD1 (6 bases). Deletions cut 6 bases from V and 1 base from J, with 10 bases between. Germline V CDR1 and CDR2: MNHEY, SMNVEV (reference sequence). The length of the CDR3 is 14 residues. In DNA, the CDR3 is TGTGCCAGCAGGCCGGGACATTCCTACAATGAGCAGTTCTTC. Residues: CASRPGHSYNEQFF.

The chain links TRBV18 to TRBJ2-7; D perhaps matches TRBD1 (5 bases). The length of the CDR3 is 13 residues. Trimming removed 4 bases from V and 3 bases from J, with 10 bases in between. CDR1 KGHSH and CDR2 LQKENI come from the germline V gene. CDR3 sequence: CASSRDSNYEQYV. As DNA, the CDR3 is TGTGCCAGCTCACGAGACAGCAACTACGAGCAGTACGTC.

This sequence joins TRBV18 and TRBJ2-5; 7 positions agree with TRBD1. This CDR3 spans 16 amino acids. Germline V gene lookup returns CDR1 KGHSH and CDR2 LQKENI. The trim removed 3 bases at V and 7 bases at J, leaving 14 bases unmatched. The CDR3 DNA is TGTGCCAGCTCACCGAGTTCAACAGGGGCCTTGGGGACCCAGTACTTC. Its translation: CASSPSSTGALGTQYF. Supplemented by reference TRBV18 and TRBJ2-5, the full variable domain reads NAGVMQNPRHLVRRRGQEARLRCSPMKGHSHVYWYRQLPEEGLKFMVYLQKENIIDESGMPKERFSAEFPKEGPSILRIQQVVRGDSAAYFCASSPSSTGALGTQYFGPGTRLLVL.

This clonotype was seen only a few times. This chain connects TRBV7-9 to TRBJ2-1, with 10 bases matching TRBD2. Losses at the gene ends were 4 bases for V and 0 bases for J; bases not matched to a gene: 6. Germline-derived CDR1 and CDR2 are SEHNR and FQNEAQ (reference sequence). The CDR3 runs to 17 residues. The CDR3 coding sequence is TGTGCCAGCAGCTCCCTAGCGGGGGATTTCTCCTACAATGAGCAGTTCTTC. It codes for CASSSLAGDFSYNEQFF. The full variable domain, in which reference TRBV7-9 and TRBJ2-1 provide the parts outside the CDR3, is DTGVSQNPRHKITKRGQNVTFRCDPISEHNRLYWYRQTLGQGPEFLTYFQNEAQLEKSRLLSDRFSAERPKGSFSTLEIQRTEQGDSAMYLCASSSLAGDFSYNEQFFGPGTRLTVL.

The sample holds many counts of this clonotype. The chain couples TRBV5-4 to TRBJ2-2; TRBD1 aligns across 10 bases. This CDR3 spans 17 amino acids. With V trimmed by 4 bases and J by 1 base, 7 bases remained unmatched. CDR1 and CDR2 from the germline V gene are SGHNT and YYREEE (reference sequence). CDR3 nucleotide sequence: TGTGCCAGCAGCAGAGACAGGGGGCGTCTGAACACCGGGGAGCTGTTTTTT. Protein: CASSRDRGRLNTGELFF.